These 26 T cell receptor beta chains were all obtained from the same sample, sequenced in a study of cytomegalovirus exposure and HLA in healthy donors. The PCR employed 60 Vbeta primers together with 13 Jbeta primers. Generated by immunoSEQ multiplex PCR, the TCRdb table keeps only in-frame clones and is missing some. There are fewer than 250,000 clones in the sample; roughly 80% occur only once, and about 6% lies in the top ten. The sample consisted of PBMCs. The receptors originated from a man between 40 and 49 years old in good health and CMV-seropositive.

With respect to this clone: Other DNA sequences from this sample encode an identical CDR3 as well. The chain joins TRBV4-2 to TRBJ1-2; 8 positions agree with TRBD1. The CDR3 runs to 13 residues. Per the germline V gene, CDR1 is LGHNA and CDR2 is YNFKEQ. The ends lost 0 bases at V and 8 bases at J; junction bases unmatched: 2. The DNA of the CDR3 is TGTGCCAGCAGCCAAGAGGGACAGGAAGGCTACACCTTC. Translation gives CASSQEGQEGYTF.

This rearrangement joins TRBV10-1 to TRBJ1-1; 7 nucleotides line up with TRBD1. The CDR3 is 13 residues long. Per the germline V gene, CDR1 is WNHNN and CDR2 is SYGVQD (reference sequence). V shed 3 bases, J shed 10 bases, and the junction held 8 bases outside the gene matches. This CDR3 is CASSESTGARAFF. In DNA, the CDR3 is TGCGCCAGCAGTGAATCTACAGGGGCGCGAGCTTTCTTT.

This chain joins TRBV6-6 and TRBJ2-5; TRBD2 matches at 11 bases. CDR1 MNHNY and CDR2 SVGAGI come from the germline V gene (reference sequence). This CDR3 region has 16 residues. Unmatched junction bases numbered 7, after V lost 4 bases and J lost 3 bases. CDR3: CASSFRPGLAEETQYF. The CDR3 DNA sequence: TGTGCCAGCAGTTTCCGCCCGGGACTAGCGGAAGAGACCCAGTACTTC.

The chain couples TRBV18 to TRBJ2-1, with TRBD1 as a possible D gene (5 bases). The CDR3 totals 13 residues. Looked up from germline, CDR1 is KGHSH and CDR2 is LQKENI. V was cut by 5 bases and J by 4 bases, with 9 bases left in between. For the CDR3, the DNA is TGTGCCAGCTCAAGCCCAGGGTACAATGAGCAGTTCTTC. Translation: CASSSPGYNEQFF.

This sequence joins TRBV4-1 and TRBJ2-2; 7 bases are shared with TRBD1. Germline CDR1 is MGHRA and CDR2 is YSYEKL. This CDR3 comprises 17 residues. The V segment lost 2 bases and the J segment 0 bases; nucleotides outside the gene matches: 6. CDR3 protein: CASSQSEGTANTGELFF. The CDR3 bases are TGCGCCAGCAGCCAATCCGAGGGGACAGCGAACACCGGGGAGCTGTTTTTT.

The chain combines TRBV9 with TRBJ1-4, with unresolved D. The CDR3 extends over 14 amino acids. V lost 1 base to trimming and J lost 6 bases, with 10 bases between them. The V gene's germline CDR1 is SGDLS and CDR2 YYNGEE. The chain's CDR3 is CASSVRGWDEKLFF. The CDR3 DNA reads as TGTGCCAGCAGCGTACGGGGTTGGGATGAAAAACTGTTTTTT.

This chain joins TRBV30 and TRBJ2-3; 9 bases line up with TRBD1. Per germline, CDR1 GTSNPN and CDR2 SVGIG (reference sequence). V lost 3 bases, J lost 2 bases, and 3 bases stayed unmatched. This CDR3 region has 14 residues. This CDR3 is CAWRNRGPTDTQYF. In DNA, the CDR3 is TGTGCCTGGAGGAACAGGGGGCCCACAGATACGCAGTATTTT.

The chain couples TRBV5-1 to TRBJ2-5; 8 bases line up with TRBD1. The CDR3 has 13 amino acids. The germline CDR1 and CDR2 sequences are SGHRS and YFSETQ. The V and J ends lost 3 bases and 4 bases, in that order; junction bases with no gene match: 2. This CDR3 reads CASSSTGAETQYF. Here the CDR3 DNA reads TGCGCCAGCAGCTCGACAGGGGCAGAGACCCAGTACTTC.

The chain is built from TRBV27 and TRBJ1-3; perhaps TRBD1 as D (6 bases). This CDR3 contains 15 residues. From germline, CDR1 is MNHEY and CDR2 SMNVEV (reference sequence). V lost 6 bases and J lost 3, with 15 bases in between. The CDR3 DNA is TGTGCCAGCAGGGGCGGGGGGCTAGGTGGAAACACCATATATTTT. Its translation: CASRGGGLGGNTIYF.

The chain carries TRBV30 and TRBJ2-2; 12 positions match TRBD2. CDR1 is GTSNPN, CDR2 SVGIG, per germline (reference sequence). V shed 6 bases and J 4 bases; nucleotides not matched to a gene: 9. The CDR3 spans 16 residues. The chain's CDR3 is CACLLLLAGGTGELFF. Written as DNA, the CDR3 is TGTGCCTGCCTATTATTACTAGCGGGGGGCACCGGGGAGCTGTTTTTT.

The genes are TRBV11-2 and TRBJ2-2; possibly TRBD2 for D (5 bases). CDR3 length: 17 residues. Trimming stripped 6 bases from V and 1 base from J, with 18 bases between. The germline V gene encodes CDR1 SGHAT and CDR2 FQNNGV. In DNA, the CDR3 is TGTGCCAGCAGAATTGGCGGGTTTGTGGTGAACACCGGGGAGCTGTTTTTT. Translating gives CASRIGGFVVNTGELFF.

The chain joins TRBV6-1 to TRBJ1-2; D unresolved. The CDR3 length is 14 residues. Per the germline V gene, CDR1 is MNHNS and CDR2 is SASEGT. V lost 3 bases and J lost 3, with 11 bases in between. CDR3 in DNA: TGTGCCAGCAGTGAGGCAGACAAGCACTATGGCTACACCTTC. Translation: CASSEADKHYGYTF.

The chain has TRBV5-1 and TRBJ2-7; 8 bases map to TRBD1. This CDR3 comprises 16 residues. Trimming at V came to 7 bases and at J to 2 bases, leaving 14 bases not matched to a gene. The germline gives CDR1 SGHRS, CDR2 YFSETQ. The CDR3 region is CASDPSGQGATYEQYV. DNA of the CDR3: TGCGCCAGCGACCCCTCAGGGCAGGGGGCGACCTACGAGCAGTACGTC.

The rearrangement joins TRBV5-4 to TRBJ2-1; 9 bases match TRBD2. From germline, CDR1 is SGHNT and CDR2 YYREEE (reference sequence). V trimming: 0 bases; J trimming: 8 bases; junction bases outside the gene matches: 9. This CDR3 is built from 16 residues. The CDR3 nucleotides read TGTGCCAGCAGCTTGGAAACTCTAGCGGGATCCCATGAGCAGTTCTTC. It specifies CASSLETLAGSHEQFF.

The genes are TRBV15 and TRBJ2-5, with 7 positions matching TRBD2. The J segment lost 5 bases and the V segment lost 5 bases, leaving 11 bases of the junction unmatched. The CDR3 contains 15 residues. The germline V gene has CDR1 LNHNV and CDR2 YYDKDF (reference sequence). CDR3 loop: CATSARTAGVETQYF. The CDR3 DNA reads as TGTGCCACCAGCGCCCGGACTGCGGGAGTGGAGACCCAGTACTTC.

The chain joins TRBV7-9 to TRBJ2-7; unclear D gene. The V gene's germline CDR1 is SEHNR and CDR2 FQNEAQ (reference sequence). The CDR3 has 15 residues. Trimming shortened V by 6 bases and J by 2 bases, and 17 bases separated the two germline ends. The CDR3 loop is CASSPRVPTAYEQYF. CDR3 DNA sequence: TGTGCCAGCAGTCCGAGAGTACCCACAGCCTACGAGCAGTACTTC.

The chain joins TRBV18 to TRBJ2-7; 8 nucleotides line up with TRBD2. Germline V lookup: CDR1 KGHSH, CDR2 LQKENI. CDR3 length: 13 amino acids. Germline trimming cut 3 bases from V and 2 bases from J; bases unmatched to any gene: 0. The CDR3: CASSPGLAYEQYF. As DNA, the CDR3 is TGTGCCAGCTCACCGGGACTAGCCTACGAGCAGTACTTC. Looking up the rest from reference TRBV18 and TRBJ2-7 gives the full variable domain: NAGVMQNPRHLVRRRGQEARLRCSPMKGHSHVYWYRQLPEEGLKFMVYLQKENIIDESGMPKERFSAEFPKEGPSILRIQQVVRGDSAAYFCASSPGLAYEQYFGPGTRLTVT.

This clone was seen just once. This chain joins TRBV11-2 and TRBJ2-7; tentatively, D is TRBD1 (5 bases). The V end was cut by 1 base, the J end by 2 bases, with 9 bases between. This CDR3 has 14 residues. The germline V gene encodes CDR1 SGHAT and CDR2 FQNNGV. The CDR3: CASSLADKPYEQYF. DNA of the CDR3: TGTGCCAGCAGCTTAGCGGACAAGCCCTACGAGCAGTACTTC.

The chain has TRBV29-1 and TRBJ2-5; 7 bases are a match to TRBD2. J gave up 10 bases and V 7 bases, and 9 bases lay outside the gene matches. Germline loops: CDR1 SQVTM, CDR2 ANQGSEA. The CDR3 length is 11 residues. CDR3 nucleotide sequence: TGCAGCGCCAGATGGGGGGGGGTCCAGTACTTC. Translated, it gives CSARWGGVQYF.

The CDR3 DNA follows: TGTGCCAGCAGTTTGACAGGGGAGTCTGGAAACACCATATATTTT. Its protein is CASSLTGESGNTIYF. This sequence joins TRBV6-6 and TRBJ1-3, with 8 nucleotides matching TRBD1. CDR3 length: 15 amino acids. Germline V lookup: CDR1 MNHNY, CDR2 SVGAGI (reference sequence). J was trimmed by 1 base and V by 4 bases; bases with no gene match: 3.

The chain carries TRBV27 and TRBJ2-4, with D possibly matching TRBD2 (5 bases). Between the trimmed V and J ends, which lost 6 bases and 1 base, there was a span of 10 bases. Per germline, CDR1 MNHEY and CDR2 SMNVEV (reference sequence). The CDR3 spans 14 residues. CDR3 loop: CASRPSGAKNIQYF. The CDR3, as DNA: TGTGCCAGCAGGCCTTCGGGGGCCAAAAACATTCAGTACTTC.

The CDR3 DNA follows: TGTGCCGCGCCTCCGGGGGAGACCCAGTACTTC. Amino acids: CAAPPGETQYF. This chain joins TRBV18 and TRBJ2-5; perhaps TRBD2 as D (5 bases). Trimming cost V 11 bases and J 5 bases, with 12 bases left between them. In germline, CDR1 is KGHSH, CDR2 LQKENI. CDR3 length: 11 amino acids.

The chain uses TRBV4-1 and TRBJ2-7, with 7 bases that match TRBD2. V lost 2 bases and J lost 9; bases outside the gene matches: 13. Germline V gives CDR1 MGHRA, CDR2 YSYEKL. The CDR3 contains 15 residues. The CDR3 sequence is CASSQLGGRTPGQYF. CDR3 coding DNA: TGCGCCAGCAGCCAACTTGGCGGGAGAACACCCGGGCAGTACTTC.

The CDR3: CASRQGAVNYGYTF. CDR3 coding DNA: TGTGCCAGCCGACAGGGGGCGGTCAACTATGGCTACACCTTC. The V gene is TRBV27, the J gene TRBJ1-2, with TRBD1 matching over 10 bases. Germline CDR1 is MNHEY and CDR2 is SMNVEV (reference sequence). The CDR3 extends over 14 amino acids. The junction had 5 bases not matched to a gene; V was cut back by 8 bases and J by 2 bases.

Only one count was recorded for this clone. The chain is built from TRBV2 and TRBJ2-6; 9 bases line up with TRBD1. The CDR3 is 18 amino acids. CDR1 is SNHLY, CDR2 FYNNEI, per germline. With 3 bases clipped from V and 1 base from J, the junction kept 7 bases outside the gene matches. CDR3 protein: CASSDPGQGKSGANVLTF. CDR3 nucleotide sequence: TGTGCCAGCAGTGACCCAGGACAGGGGAAATCTGGGGCCAACGTCCTGACTTTC.

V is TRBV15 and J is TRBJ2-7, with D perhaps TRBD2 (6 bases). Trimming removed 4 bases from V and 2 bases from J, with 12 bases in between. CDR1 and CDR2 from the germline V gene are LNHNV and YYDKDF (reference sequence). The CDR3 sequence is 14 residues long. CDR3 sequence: CATSTPGSPYEQYF. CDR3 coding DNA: TGTGCCACCAGCACCCCCGGGAGCCCCTACGAGCAGTACTTC. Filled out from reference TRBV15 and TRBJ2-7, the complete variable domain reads DAMVIQNPRYQVTQFGKPVTLSCSQTLNHNVMYWYQQKSSQAPKLLFHYYDKDFNNEADTPDNFQSRRPNTSFCFLDIRSPGLGDTAMYLCATSTPGSPYEQYFGPGTRLTVT.